Below, 30 T cell receptor beta chains from the same sample are listed, as sequenced in a study of glioma-infiltrating T cells (dated by TCRdb to between 2015 and 2016). Sequenced on an Illumina MiSeq. TCR alpha and beta CDR3 regions were amplified with the iRepertoire nested amplicon-rescue multiplex PCR (arm-PCR) platform from RNA. TCRdb reran the public reads through fastp at Q25 and MiXCR, keeping productive beta chains. Duplicate CDR3 protein sequences are folded into a single record with the most common DNA and genes. The sample table contains fewer than 90,000 distinct CDR3 sequences; only one count was recorded for about 23% of them. Of the sample, around 7% falls within the top ten clones. Sequenced sample: glioma tissue, nonneoplastic brain tissue, or PBMCs (not recorded which). The receptors shown here come from a human donor with low-grade glioma or glioblastoma, undergoing nonglioma brain surgery, or in good health (not recorded which).

This clonotype was seen a few times. This chain links TRBV7-9 with TRBJ2-7; 10 positions match TRBD1. CDR1 is SEHNR and CDR2 is FQNEAQ in the germline V gene (reference sequence). With 5 bases clipped from V and 4 bases from J, the junction kept 11 bases outside the gene matches. CDR3 length equals 16 residues. The CDR3: CASSQTDRGRPYEQYF. The CDR3 DNA is TGTGCCAGCAGCCAAACCGACAGGGGGCGCCCATACGAGCAGTACTTC.

This clonotype was observed at least ten times. The chain combines TRBV7-2 with TRBJ2-7; TRBD2 matches 7 bases. Per the germline V gene, CDR1 is SGHTA and CDR2 is FQGNSA. The CDR3 is 13 amino acids. V lost 7 bases to trimming and J lost 6 bases; unmatched junction nucleotides: 9. CDR3 bases: TGTGCCAGCACCCTTGAGGGAGGGCTCGAGCAGTACTTC. This translates into CASTLEGGLEQYF.

The V call is TRBV7-9, the J call TRBJ2-5, with 8 positions matching TRBD1. The V and J ends lost 11 bases and 5 bases, in that order; junction bases with no gene match: 10. Germline loops: CDR1 SEHNR, CDR2 FQNEAQ (reference sequence). The CDR3 has 13 amino acids. In DNA form, the CDR3 reads TGTGCCGCAGGGCAGGGGGCCTTGGAGACCCAGTACTTC. Translating it yields CAAGQGALETQYF.

Ten or more counts support this clonotype. The V gene is TRBV18, the J gene TRBJ1-4; D is unclear. CDR1 and CDR2 from the germline V gene are KGHSH and LQKENI. The CDR3 contains 13 residues. V dropped 7 bases and J dropped 0 bases, with 6 bases sitting between them. CDR3 loop: CASYRSTNEKLFF. CDR3 coding DNA: TGTGCCAGCTACCGGTCAACTAATGAAAAACTGTTTTTT.

This clonotype has a count of ten or more. The DNA of the CDR3 is TGCGCCAGCAGCTCGGGACGGAACACTGAAGCTTTCTTT. Its protein product is CASSSGRNTEAFF. V and J are TRBV5-1 and TRBJ1-1; possible D gene TRBD1, 5 bases. The CDR3 is 13 amino acids. Germline CDR1 SGHRS, CDR2 YFSETQ. The V and J ends lost 3 bases and 1 base respectively, with 7 bases between them.

This clonotype was counted ten times or more. The CDR3: CASSPWTGGDGTEAFF. CDR3 nucleotides: TGTGCCAGCAGTCCTTGGACAGGGGGCGATGGAACTGAAGCTTTCTTT. V is TRBV27 and J is TRBJ1-1; 11 positions match TRBD1. The CDR3 runs 16 residues. Per the germline V gene, CDR1 is MNHEY and CDR2 is SMNVEV (reference sequence). After removal of 5 bases from V and 5 bases from J, the junction contained 10 bases not matched to a gene.

As concerns this clonotype: This may arise from a read error, as a much more abundant clone is one base away. The V and J genes are TRBV6-5 and TRBJ2-1; 9 bases line up with TRBD2. Germline V gene lookup returns CDR1 MNHEY and CDR2 SVGAGI. This CDR3 region has 15 residues. The CDR3 loop reads CASEPRLAAYNEQFF. DNA of the CDR3: TGCGCCAGCGAGCCGCGACTAGCGGCCTACAATGAGCAGTTCTTC.

This clonotype was counted at least ten times. The chain links TRBV2 to TRBJ1-4, with TRBD1 identical over 7 bases. The CDR3 loop spans 15 amino acids. Germline V lookup: CDR1 SNHLY, CDR2 FYNNEI. V shed 4 bases, J shed 7 bases, and the junction held 9 bases outside the gene matches. The DNA of the CDR3 is TGTGCCAGCAGTGGGGCGACAGGGTCGGGTGAAAAACTGTTTTTT. Encoded protein: CASSGATGSGEKLFF.

The chain is built from TRBV4-2 and TRBJ2-7; 7 bases agree with TRBD2. CDR1 LGHNA and CDR2 YNFKEQ come from the germline V gene. V was clipped by 1 base and J by 0 bases; unmatched bases: 6. This CDR3 has 16 amino acids. The CDR3 coding sequence is TGTGCCAGCAGCCAAGCAGGTTCTAGCGGCTCCTACGAGCAGTACTTC. Amino acids: CASSQAGSSGSYEQYF.

In this sample, this clonotype turned up many times. V usage is TRBV19 and J usage is TRBJ2-5, with D maybe TRBD1 (6 bases). The CDR3 runs to 13 residues. Germline V CDR1 and CDR2: LNHDA, SQIVND (reference sequence). The V and J ends lost 5 bases and 0 bases respectively, with 7 bases between them. The CDR3 DNA sequence: TGTGCCAGTAGTTGGGACAACCAAGAGACCCAGTACTTC. Amino acid sequence: CASSWDNQETQYF.

In this sample, this clonotype turned up many times. This chain connects TRBV27 to TRBJ1-1; D is unclear. The germline V and J ends were trimmed by 5 bases and 2 bases, with 9 bases remaining between them. Germline V lookup: CDR1 MNHEY, CDR2 SMNVEV (reference sequence). CDR3 size: 13 residues. The CDR3 region is CASSKWGNTEAFF. In DNA, the CDR3 is TGTGCCAGCAGTAAATGGGGAAACACTGAAGCTTTCTTT.

This clonotype appeared many times. This chain joins TRBV27 and TRBJ1-1, with TRBD1 matching over 9 bases. V lost 8 bases, J lost 10 bases, and 11 bases stayed unmatched. CDR1 is MNHEY and CDR2 is SMNVEV in the germline V gene (reference sequence). This CDR3 is built from 13 residues. The CDR3 loop reads CASQDRGVGVAFF. The CDR3 region has the DNA TGTGCCAGCCAAGACAGGGGGGTGGGAGTAGCTTTCTTT.

The sample holds many counts of this clonotype. The chain employs TRBV6-6 and TRBJ2-3, with a weak D call TRBD2 (5 bases). The CDR3 length is 14 residues. V lost 2 bases to trimming and J lost 4 bases, with 10 bases between them. CDR1 MNHNY and CDR2 SVGAGI come from the germline V gene (reference sequence). The DNA of the CDR3 is TGTGCCAGCAGTTACCGGCTAGCTCCAGATACGCAGTATTTT. Its protein product is CASSYRLAPDTQYF.

CDR3 in amino acids: CASSEPGGGTGELFF. DNA of the CDR3: TGTGCCAGCAGTGAACCAGGGGGGGGCACCGGGGAGCTGTTTTTT. This chain uses TRBV2 with TRBJ2-2; D possibly matches TRBD1 or TRBD2 (7 bases each). The CDR3 extends over 15 amino acids. Germline V gene data show CDR1 as SNHLY and CDR2 as FYNNEI. Trimming removed 2 bases at V and 4 bases at J, with 11 bases between.

This clonotype was picked up a small number of times. The rearrangement links TRBV20-1 to TRBJ2-2, with 11 nucleotides matching TRBD2. V gave up 2 bases and J gave up 1 base; unmatched junction bases: 3. Germline loops: CDR1 DFQATT, CDR2 SNEGSKA (reference sequence). This CDR3 region has 16 residues. CDR3 bases: TGCAGTGCTAGAAAGGGGACTAGCGGGAACACCGGGGAGCTGTTTTTT. Protein: CSARKGTSGNTGELFF.

This clonotype is termed medium-sized. The chain couples TRBV6-1 to TRBJ1-1; a possible D gene is TRBD1 (6 bases). CDR1 is MNHNS, CDR2 SASEGT, per germline. The CDR3 contains 13 residues. Deletions cut 8 bases from V and 0 bases from J, with 10 bases between. In DNA form, the CDR3 reads TGTGCCAGCTGGCAGGGGTTGAACACTGAAGCTTTCTTT. Its protein is CASWQGLNTEAFF.

This clonotype was seen ten or more times. The rearrangement joins TRBV7-6 to TRBJ2-1; D perhaps matches TRBD1 (5 bases). Germline-derived CDR1 and CDR2 are SGHVS and FNYEAQ. This CDR3 is built from 12 residues. Deletions cut 5 bases from V and 5 bases from J, with 7 bases between. The CDR3 coding sequence is TGTGCCAGCAGCCAGGGTCACAATGAGCAGTTCTTC. Protein product: CASSQGHNEQFF.

This clonotype was counted at least ten times. The chain has TRBV20-1 and TRBJ2-5; D not resolved. Looked up from germline, CDR1 is DFQATT and CDR2 is SNEGSKA (reference sequence). This CDR3 spans 15 amino acids. Trimming pared 0 bases from V and 2 bases from J, leaving 13 bases between. In nucleotides, the CDR3 is TGCAGTGCTAGAGACGGCGGAAGGCCACAAGAGACCCAGTACTTC. This gives the protein CSARDGGRPQETQYF.

The J gene is TRBJ2-7, the V gene TRBV3-1; D is possibly TRBD1 or TRBD2 (6 bases each). Germline V gives CDR1 LGHDT, CDR2 YNNKEL (reference sequence). The CDR3 is 15 amino acids. Trimming pared 2 bases from V and 4 bases from J, leaving 15 bases between. CDR3 DNA sequence: TGTGCCAGCAGCCAAAGGTCCGGGGGCAAATACGAGCAGTACTTC. Amino acids: CASSQRSGGKYEQYF.

This clonotype was found many times. The chain joins TRBV15 to TRBJ1-3, with unresolved D. Germline CDR1 and CDR2: LNHNV and YYDKDF (reference sequence). This CDR3 is 12 amino acids long. Trimming removed 4 bases from V and 4 bases from J, with 5 bases in between. CDR3: CATSTIGNTIYF. CDR3 nucleotide sequence: TGTGCCACCAGCACCATCGGAAACACCATATATTTT.

This clonotype was seen repeatedly, ten times or more. The CDR3 DNA sequence: TGCAGCACAAGGACAGGGGGAGGCACTGAAGCTTTCTTT. It codes for CSTRTGGGTEAFF. The chain carries TRBV29-1 and TRBJ1-1, with TRBD1 matching 10 bases. Germline CDR1 and CDR2: SQVTM and ANQGSEA. The CDR3 is made up of 13 amino acids. The V gene end was trimmed by 8 bases and the J gene end by 4 bases; junction bases not matched to a gene: 7.

This clonotype was found many times. The chain combines TRBV19 with TRBJ2-2; no definite D call. V was cut by 5 bases and J by 5 bases, with 15 bases left in between. Germline V gene data show CDR1 as LNHDA and CDR2 as SQIVND (reference sequence). The CDR3 consists of 15 residues. The CDR3 coding sequence is TGTGCCAGTAGTCAGGTACCGAGTGGTACCGGGGAGCTGTTTTTT. Residues: CASSQVPSGTGELFF.

This clonotype was observed many times. The CDR3 nucleotides are TGTGCCAGCAGCCCATGGTACGAGCAGTACTTC. It specifies CASSPWYEQYF. The chain has TRBV7-6 and TRBJ2-7; D is ambiguous. V gave up 5 bases and J gave up 4 bases, with 6 bases separating them. The CDR3 extends over 11 amino acids. Germline CDR1 is SGHVS and CDR2 is FNYEAQ.

This chain connects TRBV27 to TRBJ2-3, with 9 bases fitting TRBD2. J gave up 0 bases and V 4 bases, and 5 bases lay outside the gene matches. There are 16 residues in the CDR3. Germline V gene data show CDR1 as MNHEY and CDR2 as SMNVEV (reference sequence). The CDR3 spells CASSSGLAPSTDTQYF. In DNA, the CDR3 is TGTGCCAGCAGTTCGGGACTAGCACCTAGCACAGATACGCAGTATTTT.

To note about this clonotype: A much larger clone differs by one base, so this may be a read error. The chain uses TRBV19 and TRBJ1-1; 9 bases agree with TRBD1. The germline gives CDR1 LNHDA, CDR2 SQIVND (reference sequence). The CDR3 sequence is 15 residues long. Trimming at V came to 7 bases and at J to 0 bases, leaving 6 bases not matched to a gene. The CDR3 sequence: CASNEGQGMNTEAFF. The CDR3 DNA follows: TGTGCCAGTAACGAGGGACAGGGAATGAACACTGAAGCTTTCTTT.

V gene TRBV6-6 combines with J gene TRBJ1-1, with 8 bases matching TRBD1. The CDR3 contains 14 residues. J lost 7 bases, V lost 5 bases, and 9 bases had no gene match. Germline lookup yields CDR1 MNHNY and CDR2 SVGAGI (reference sequence). CDR3 nucleotides: TGTGCCAGCAGTCCACAGGACAGGGTGATTGAAGCTTTCTTT. It yields the protein CASSPQDRVIEAFF.

This clonotype was seen repeatedly, ten times or more. V is TRBV29-1 and J is TRBJ1-1; D unresolved. Trimming cost V 2 bases and J 10 bases, with 14 bases left between them. The germline V gene encodes CDR1 SQVTM and CDR2 ANQGSEA. This CDR3 comprises 12 residues. The CDR3 nucleotides read TGCAGCGTTGAAAAGGGAGGGCCCGGAGCTTTCTTT. As protein: CSVEKGGPGAFF. The whole variable domain, filled in from reference TRBV29-1 and TRBJ1-1, reads SAVISQKPSRDICQRGTSLTIQCQVDSQVTMMFWYRQQPGQSLTLIATANQGSEATYESGFVIDKFPISRPNLTFSTLTVSNMSPEDSSIYLCSVEKGGPGAFFGQGTRLTVV.

Many counts were recorded for this clonotype. The J gene is TRBJ2-7, the V gene TRBV18, with 8 bases that match TRBD1. Trimming at V came to 6 bases and at J to 4 bases, leaving 8 bases not matched to a gene. CDR1 is KGHSH, CDR2 LQKENI, per germline. The CDR3 loop spans 14 amino acids. In nucleotides, the CDR3 is TGTGCCAGCTCCTCCGACAGGGGAAGGTACGAGCAGTACTTC. Protein sequence: CASSSDRGRYEQYF.

This chain uses TRBV4-1 with TRBJ2-1; 9 bases are a match to TRBD1. V lost 0 bases, J lost 14 bases, and 8 bases stayed unmatched. The CDR3 sequence is 14 residues long. Germline CDR1 is MGHRA and CDR2 is YSYEKL. CDR3 region: CASSQDNRRTGEFF. In DNA, the CDR3 is TGCGCCAGCAGCCAAGATAATAGGCGGACAGGGGAGTTCTTC.

This clonotype is judged medium-sized. The chain recombines TRBV20-1 with TRBJ2-3, with D possibly called TRBD1 or TRBD2 (5 bases each). Per the germline V gene, CDR1 is DFQATT and CDR2 is SNEGSKA (reference sequence). This CDR3 has 14 amino acids. Trimming shortened V by 6 bases and J by 5 bases, and 18 bases separated the two germline ends. The CDR3 DNA reads as TGCAGTGCCCAGAGGGGTGCATACGGAGATACGCAGTATTTT. Protein sequence: CSAQRGAYGDTQYF.